One and the same sample provided the 10 T cell receptor beta chains below, sequenced in a study of blood T cell repertoires in COVID-19 (dated by TCRdb to the early 2020s). The library was produced with the immunoSEQ multiplex PCR assay. In its TCRdb copy, this immuneACCESS table keeps in-frame sequences only and misses some clones. Where compared with another copy, unresolved V genes explain less than half of these, and the others have no known cause. Within this sample are around 110,000 clones, with 76% of them counted one time only. The ten largest clonotypes hold 6.2% of the sample. Sequencing was carried out using peripheral blood. The origin of the receptors is a man at least 80 years old with COVID-19, enrolled during active disease.

CDR3: CASSVHREASPLHF. The CDR3 DNA follows: TGTGCCAGCAGTGTCCACCGGGAGGCTTCACCCCTCCACTTT. The chain recombines TRBV2 with TRBJ1-6; the D is unclear. Germline CDR1 SNHLY, CDR2 FYNNEI. Trimming pared 4 bases from V and 9 bases from J, leaving 13 bases between. The CDR3 covers 14 residues.

The V gene is TRBV24-1, the J gene TRBJ1-4; tentative D call: TRBD1 (6 bases). This CDR3 is 11 amino acids long. V was cut by 3 bases and J by 12 bases, with 7 bases left in between. Looked up from germline, CDR1 is KGHDR and CDR2 is SFDVKD. This CDR3 is CATSDHRELFF. The CDR3 coding sequence is TGTGCCACCAGTGATCACAGGGAACTGTTTTTT.

V gene TRBV18 combines with J gene TRBJ2-2; 7 nucleotides agree with TRBD1. V trimming: 0 bases; J trimming: 3 bases; junction bases outside the gene matches: 13. This CDR3 is built from 19 residues. Germline V CDR1 and CDR2: KGHSH, LQKENI. CDR3 loop: CASSPPYNRGSRYTGELFF. The DNA for the CDR3 is TGTGCCAGCTCACCACCTTATAACAGGGGTTCTCGGTACACCGGGGAGCTGTTTTTT.

The CDR3 region has the DNA TGCGCCAGCAGTGAGGTACAAGCGGGCACCGGGGAGCTGTTTTTT. It yields the protein CASSEVQAGTGELFF. This chain links TRBV10-2 with TRBJ2-2; a weak D match, TRBD2 (6 bases). Germline CDR1 is WSHSY and CDR2 is SAAADI. The germline V and J ends were trimmed by 2 bases and 4 bases, with 11 bases remaining between them. The CDR3 spans 15 residues.

This clone occurred a few times. V usage is TRBV11-1 and J usage is TRBJ2-3, with D tentatively TRBD1 (6 bases). V gave up 7 bases and J gave up 0 bases, with 11 bases separating them. The CDR3 runs to 14 residues. Germline-derived CDR1 and CDR2 are SGHAT and FQDESV (reference sequence). CDR3 region: CASKGERSTDTQYF. CDR3 nucleotide sequence: TGTGCCAGCAAGGGGGAGCGCAGCACAGATACGCAGTATTTT.

The rearrangement links TRBV5-8 to TRBJ2-5; 14 bases align to TRBD2. This CDR3 region has 17 residues. V was clipped by 4 bases and J by 3 bases; unmatched bases: 8. CDR1 SGHTS and CDR2 YDEGEE come from the germline V gene. The CDR3 DNA reads TGTGCCAGCAGCCGACTAGCGGGAGGGGGAAGGAAAGAGACCCAGTACTTC. It encodes CASSRLAGGGRKETQYF.

The chain combines TRBV5-6 with TRBJ2-7; 8 bases are shared with TRBD1. V gave up 4 bases and J gave up 2 bases; unmatched junction bases: 5. The CDR3 contains 14 residues. Per the germline V gene, CDR1 is SGHDT and CDR2 is YYEEEE. CDR3 sequence reads: CASSIGTGPYEQYF. CDR3 nucleotide sequence: TGTGCCAGCAGCATAGGGACAGGTCCCTACGAGCAGTACTTC.

This chain connects TRBV7-2 to TRBJ1-3; a possible D gene is TRBD1 (6 bases). Trimming cost V 1 base and J 2 bases, with 12 bases left between them. Per germline, CDR1 SGHTA and CDR2 FQGNSA. The CDR3 covers 16 residues. CDR3 nucleotides: TGTGCCAGCAGCTTAGGGATCTGGACAGCTGGAAACACCATATATTTT. It translates to CASSLGIWTAGNTIYF. The full variable domain, its missing parts supplied by reference TRBV7-2 and TRBJ1-3, is GAGVSQSPSNKVTEKGKDVELRCDPISGHTALYWYRQSLGQGLEFLIYFQGNSAPDKSGLPSDRFSAERTGGSVSTLTIQRTQQEDSAVYLCASSLGIWTAGNTIYFGEGSWLTVV.

This clone occurred a few times. The V gene is TRBV24-1, the J gene TRBJ1-2; D call uncertain. This CDR3 has 11 amino acids. Germline-derived CDR1 and CDR2 are KGHDR and SFDVKD. Between the trimmed V and J ends, which lost 6 bases and 12 bases, there was a span of 13 bases. CDR3 nucleotides: TGTGCCACCAGTCTGCACGTTGAGAACACCTTC. Protein sequence: CATSLHVENTF.

The chain carries TRBV7-8 and TRBJ2-5; 7 nucleotides align to TRBD1. V was pared by 5 bases and J by 1 base, with 4 bases of the junction left unmatched. The CDR3 runs to 14 residues. Germline V gene sequence: CDR1 SGHVS, CDR2 FQNEAQ. The CDR3 DNA sequence: TGTGCCAGCAGCCCCGGGACAGTCCAAGAGACCCAGTACTTC. It yields the protein CASSPGTVQETQYF.